This TCR beta chain was obtained from a study of cytomegalovirus exposure and HLA in healthy donors. Study findings and constraints: Using the classifier, cytomegalovirus status was reportedly diagnosed with high specificity and sensitivity.

This clone has a single count. Antigen: not known. These donors counted as nominally healthy when sampled, but unrecorded immune exposures were likely. Amplification used 60 Vbeta primers and 13 Jbeta primers. The method was immunoSEQ multiplex PCR; TCRdb's version includes in-frame clones alone and lacks a portion of them. The table includes under 200,000 clones, over 70% detected once. CDR3 length: 15 residues. Trimming removed 6 bases at V and 7 bases at J, with 18 bases between. Germline V CDR1 and CDR2: MNHEY, SMNVEV (reference sequence). The material sequenced was PBMCs. The source of this sequence is a man in his thirties or forties in good health and CMV-seronegative. This chain links TRBV27 with TRBJ1-4; a weak D match, TRBD1 (6 bases). CDR3 amino acids: CASRLTGPGAEKLFF. DNA for the CDR3: TGTGCCAGCAGATTAACCGGGCCAGGGGCTGAAAAACTGTTTTTT.